The rows below give T cell receptor beta chains drawn from one sample of a study of T cell repertoires in cytomegalovirus infection. MiXCR, run by TCRdb on the reads, gives a single entry per CDR3 protein. The profile covers some 68,000 distinct CDR3 sequences, with about 22% appearing a single time and 60% to 80% taken by the ten largest. The antigens these receptors bind are not known. The specimen sequenced was PBMCs, sequenced either directly or after in vitro stimulation (not recorded which). The receptors derive from a human donor in good health (CMV status not recorded). Some clones in this sample may be carry-over from other donors' samples. CDR3s leave out the opening cysteine and the closing phenylalanine or tryptophan. Each record gives: V gene, clone size, CDR3 protein. Some rows mark clone size as missing; the rest say once, few, many or name a class of expanded clone.

>TRBV7-2|many
ASSSGQGGTETQY
>TRBV7-2|many
ASSSRGNTGELF
>TRBV15|few
ATSRRGTSAITDTQY
>TRBV11-2|-
ASSLGYYNSPLH
>TRBV29-1|-
SVRDGGDRLF
>TRBV7-2|many
ASSPPIPGLVVSGANVLT
>TRBV4-1|few
ASSQDSEENYGYT
>TRBV7-6|many
ASSPGTSSEQF
>TRBV6-2/TRBV6-3|few
ASSYSRMWGLAGGRHYNEQF
>TRBV5-1|-
ASSSRAGDTGELF
>TRBV6-6|few
ASSPGLFDSGEQF
>TRBV12-3/TRBV12-4|few
ASIFSGTGELF
>TRBV28|-
ASRYPLQGSTEAF
>TRBV12-3/TRBV12-4|-
ASTWGDRRSNQPQH
>TRBV29-1|few
SVVGGLSETQY
>TRBV5-4|once
ASSLGAGRAYGYT
>TRBV12-5|-
ASGLDSYNSPLH
>TRBV11-2|many
ASSPEGVSGNTIY
>TRBV2|few
ASSAAGISSTDTQY
>TRBV20-1|-
SAKKTGRSRLPLEAF
>TRBV7-2|-
ASSHLLLAGARTDTQY
>TRBV5-6|-
ASSLGQVSDTQY
>TRBV6-5|few
ASSRRFGQGKGQPQH
>TRBV12-3/TRBV12-4|-
ASSFQRQFGNTIY
>TRBV7-3|many
ASSLGGRFTDTQY
>TRBV11-2|many
ASSSEIRRLAGSDEQF
>TRBV6-2/TRBV6-3|few
ASSDRDYEQY
>TRBV12-3/TRBV12-4|-
ASSSRQGTYNGYT
>TRBV27|few
ASSLGRGGTYEQY
>TRBV14|-
ASSPWILAGTDTQY
>TRBV5-6|-
ASSLDVQGEAF